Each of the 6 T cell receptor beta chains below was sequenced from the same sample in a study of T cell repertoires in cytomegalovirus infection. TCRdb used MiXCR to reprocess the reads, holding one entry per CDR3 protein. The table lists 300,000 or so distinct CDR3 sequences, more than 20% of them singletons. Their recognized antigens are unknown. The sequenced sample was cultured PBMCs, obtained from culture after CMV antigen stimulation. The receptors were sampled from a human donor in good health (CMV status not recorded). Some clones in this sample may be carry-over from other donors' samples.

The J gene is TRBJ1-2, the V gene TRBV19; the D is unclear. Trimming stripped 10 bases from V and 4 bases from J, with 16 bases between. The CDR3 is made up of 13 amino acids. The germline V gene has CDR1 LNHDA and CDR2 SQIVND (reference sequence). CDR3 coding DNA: TGTGCCACCAAAGAACCGGGATCCTATGGCTACACCTTC. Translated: CATKEPGSYGYTF.

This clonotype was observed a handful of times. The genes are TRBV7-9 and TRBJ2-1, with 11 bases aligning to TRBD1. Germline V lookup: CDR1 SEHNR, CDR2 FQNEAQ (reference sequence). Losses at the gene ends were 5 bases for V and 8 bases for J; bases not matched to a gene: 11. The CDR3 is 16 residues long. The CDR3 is CASSTRPGTGGYEQFF. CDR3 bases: TGTGCCAGCAGCACCCGCCCCGGGACAGGGGGTTATGAGCAGTTCTTC.

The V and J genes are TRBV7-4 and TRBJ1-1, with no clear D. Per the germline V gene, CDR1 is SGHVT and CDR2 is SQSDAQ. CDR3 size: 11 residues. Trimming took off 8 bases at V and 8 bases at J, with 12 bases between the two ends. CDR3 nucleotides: TGTGCCAGCGCTGGTCACCCGGAAGCTTTCTTT. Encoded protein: CASAGHPEAFF.

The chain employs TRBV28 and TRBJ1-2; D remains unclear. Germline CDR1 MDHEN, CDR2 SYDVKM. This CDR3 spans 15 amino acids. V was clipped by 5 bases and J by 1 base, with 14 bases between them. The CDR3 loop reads CASSRSPVHNYGYTF. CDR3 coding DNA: TGTGCCAGCAGTCGAAGCCCCGTTCATAACTATGGCTACACCTTC.

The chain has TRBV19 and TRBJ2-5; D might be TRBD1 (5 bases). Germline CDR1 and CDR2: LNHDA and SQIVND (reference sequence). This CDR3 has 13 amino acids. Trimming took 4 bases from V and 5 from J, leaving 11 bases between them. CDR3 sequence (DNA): TGTGCCAGTAGTACACAGGTTCGGGAGACCCAGTACTTC. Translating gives CASSTQVRETQYF.

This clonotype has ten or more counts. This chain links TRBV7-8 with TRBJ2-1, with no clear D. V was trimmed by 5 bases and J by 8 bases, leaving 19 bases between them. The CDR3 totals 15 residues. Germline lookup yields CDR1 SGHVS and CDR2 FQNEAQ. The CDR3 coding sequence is TGTGCCAGCAGCGTCGAGGCCCGCCGCTGGGATGAGCAGTTCTTC. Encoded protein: CASSVEARRWDEQFF.